The rows below give T cell receptor beta chains drawn from one sample of a study of T cells in Graves' hyperthyroidism and ophthalmopathy. TCRdb used MiXCR to reprocess the multiplex PCR reads, holding one entry per CDR3 protein. This sample has roughly 400,000 distinct CDR3 sequences, with more than 12% found just once. Sequencing used blood. Receptors were obtained from a man aged 50 to 59 with Graves' ophthalmopathy. Both conserved end residues are part of each CDR3. D genes are given only for firm matches. Clone size, where shown, is once, few, many, or a class for clones that have expanded.

>TRBJ2-2|many|TRBV7-3|.
TGTGCCAGCAGCTTTGGGACCATGAACACCGGGGAGCTGTTTTTT
CASSFGTMNTGELFF
>TRBJ2-5|.|TRBV27|.
TGTGCCAGCAGTTTATATCCCACGGAGACCCAGTACTTC
CASSLYPTETQYF
>TRBJ2-3|many|TRBV7-9|.
TGTGCCAGCAGCTCACTGAGTCCAGATACGCAGTATTTT
CASSSLSPDTQYF
>TRBJ2-7|few|TRBV5-1|TRBD2
TGCGCCAGCCCCCGGGCTAGCGGGAGGGCCTACGAGCAGTACTTC
CASPRASGRAYEQYF
>TRBJ1-5|many|TRBV3-1|.
TGTGCCAGCAGCCAACAGGGAAATCAGCCCCAGCATTTT
CASSQQGNQPQHF
>TRBJ2-1|many|TRBV24-1|.
TGTGCCACCAGTGAAAACCGGGATCCCTACGCCGATGAGCAGTTCTTC
CATSENRDPYADEQFF
>TRBJ2-4|.|TRBV7-3|.
TGTGCCAGCAGCTTAGGGGTTCCGGGTAGCGGCTACAAAAACATTCAGTACTTC
CASSLGVPGSGYKNIQYF
>TRBJ2-2|.|TRBV16|.
TGTGCCAGCAGCCAATCGAGTGACACCGGGGAGCTGTTTTTT
CASSQSSDTGELFF
>TRBJ1-4|.|TRBV16|.
TGTGCCAGCAGCCAATGGAAGAGAGTTGGTGAAAAACTGTTTTTT
CASSQWKRVGEKLFF
>TRBJ2-7|.|TRBV20-1|.
TGCAGTGCCAAAAGAGACGAGCAGTACTTC
CSAKRDEQYF
>TRBJ2-7|many|TRBV10-3|TRBD2
TGTGCCATCAGTGAGGGACTAGCGGGAGGCCCCGAGGGGGAGCAGTACTTC
CAISEGLAGGPEGEQYF
>TRBJ2-1|many|TRBV28|.
TGTGCCAGCAGGGGGTCCCCCATATACAATGAGCAGTTCTTC
CASRGSPIYNEQFF
>TRBJ1-1|few|TRBV4-2|.
TGTGCCAGCAGCCAGGTCGACAGCGGGAACACTGAAGCTTTCTTT
CASSQVDSGNTEAFF
>TRBJ2-7|many|TRBV2|TRBD2
TGTGCCAGCACCGGACTAGCGGGAGAAGAGCAGTACTTC
CASTGLAGEEQYF
>TRBJ2-2|many|TRBV20-1|.
TGCAGTGCTGATACCGGGACACCGAACACCGGGGAGCTGTTTTTT
CSADTGTPNTGELFF
>TRBJ2-3|.|TRBV7-3|.
TGTGCCAGCAGCTACTACAACACAGATACGCAGTATTTT
CASSYYNTDTQYF
>TRBJ1-1|many|TRBV28|.
TGTGCCAGCAGTAAGGAAGGGAGAACTGAAGCTTTCTTT
CASSKEGRTEAFF
>TRBJ1-5|.|TRBV7-9|.
TGTGCCAGCAGCTTAGGGGGCAGGGGATCCAATCAGCCCCAGCATTTT
CASSLGGRGSNQPQHF
>TRBJ2-2|many|TRBV5-1|TRBD2
TGCGCCAGCAGCTTGTACACTGGCGGGAGGACGAACACCGGGGAGCTGTTTTTT
CASSLYTGGRTNTGELFF
>TRBJ1-2|few|TRBV10-3|TRBD1
TGTGCCATCAGTGAAGGACAGGGTTTCGGCTACACCTTC
CAISEGQGFGYTF
>TRBJ1-2|many|TRBV7-6|.
TGTGCCAGCAGACAGCTTAAGCCCCTCGATGGCTACACCTTC
CASRQLKPLDGYTF
>TRBJ1-1|many|TRBV27|.
TGTGCCAGCAGTGCGACAGAGAACACTGAAGCTTTCTTT
CASSATENTEAFF
>TRBJ1-6|.|TRBV27|TRBD1
TGTGCCAGCAGTTTGGAGTTCTCCGGGACAGGGAATTCACCCCTCCACTTT
CASSLEFSGTGNSPLHF
>TRBJ2-5|.|TRBV12-3/TRBV12-4|TRBD2
TGTGCCAGCAGCGGGAGGGGACTAGCAAGAGAGACCCAGTACTTC
CASSGRGLARETQYF
>TRBJ2-7|many|TRBV30|TRBD1
TGTGCCTGGTCATTCCGGACAGGGGTGTCCTACGAGCAGTACTTC
CAWSFRTGVSYEQYF
>TRBJ2-5|many|TRBV5-6|.
TGTGCCAGCAGCTCACATGTGGGAGAGACCCAGTACTTC
CASSSHVGETQYF
>TRBJ2-2|.|TRBV7-3|TRBD2
TGTGCCAGCAGCTCTAGGGAGGGTGGGGAGCTGTTTTTT
CASSSREGGELFF
>TRBJ2-5|many|TRBV3-1|.
TGTGCCAGCAGCCAAATGGGCGGACGTCAAGAGACCCAGTACTTC
CASSQMGGRQETQYF
>TRBJ2-3|many|TRBV20-1|TRBD2
TGCAGTGCTAGAGATGGGGCTAGCGGATACACAGATACGCAGTATTTT
CSARDGASGYTDTQYF
>TRBJ2-2|few|TRBV4-2|.
TGTGCCAGCAGCCACGGGACTCCGAACACCGGGGAGCTGTTTTTT
CASSHGTPNTGELFF
>TRBJ1-5|many|TRBV5-1|.
TGCGCCAGCAGCTACGCAGATGGGCCCCAGCATTTT
CASSYADGPQHF
>TRBJ1-5|.|TRBV7-8|.
TGTGCCAGCAGACCTCTGGGGGGTCAGCCCCAGCATTTT
CASRPLGGQPQHF
>TRBJ2-7|many|TRBV28|.
TGTGCCAGCAGCTCTAGCTCCTACGAGCAGTACTTC
CASSSSSYEQYF
>TRBJ2-7|few|TRBV10-3|.
TGTGCCATCAGTGACAGTAGTTTCTACGAGCAGTACTTC
CAISDSSFYEQYF
>TRBJ2-7|many|TRBV10-2|TRBD2
TGCGCCAGCAGTGAGTCTAGCGGGAGCTCCTACGAGCAGTACTTC
CASSESSGSSYEQYF
>TRBJ1-1|.|TRBV4-1|TRBD1
TGCGCCAGCAGCCACGGACACGGACAGGGAAACACTGAAGCTTTCTTT
CASSHGHGQGNTEAFF
>TRBJ2-1|few|TRBV12-3/TRBV12-4|.
TGTGCCAGCAGTTTCTCAACTAGTCCCAACAATGAGCAGTTCTTC
CASSFSTSPNNEQFF
>TRBJ2-3|many|TRBV3-1|.
TGTGCCAGCAGCCAGCAACTCACCGGCAATACGCAGTATTTT
CASSQQLTGNTQYF
>TRBJ1-3|many|TRBV20-1|.
TGCAGTGCTAGAGATCCGTTTGCAGGAAATGGAAACACCATATATTTT
CSARDPFAGNGNTIYF
>TRBJ1-5|.|TRBV29-1|TRBD1
TGCAGCGTCCGGACAGGGGGCAAGGGTCAGCCCCAGCATTTT
CSVRTGGKGQPQHF
>TRBJ2-5|many|TRBV3-1|.
TGTGCCAGCAGCCAAGTTGGAGCGCCAAGTTGGGCCCAGTACTTC
CASSQVGAPSWAQYF
>TRBJ1-1|many|TRBV20-1|TRBD1
TGCAGTGCTACAGGACAGGGGAGGACTGAAGCTTTCTTT
CSATGQGRTEAFF
>TRBJ2-5|.|TRBV7-6|.
TGTGCCAGCAGCTTAAGGACCCGGGGACACCGACAAGAGACCCAGTACTTC
CASSLRTRGHRQETQYF
>TRBJ2-7|many|TRBV7-9|TRBD2
TGTGCCAGCAGCTTAGTTCCGGGGGGGTACGAGCAGTACTTC
CASSLVPGGYEQYF
>TRBJ2-5|.|TRBV7-3|.
TGTGCCAGCAGCCTCGGGATGAGAGAGACCCAGTACTTC
CASSLGMRETQYF
>TRBJ1-5|few|TRBV6-1|.
TGTGCCAGCAGAGGCGTCCAGGCTAGCAATCAGCCCCAGCATTTT
CASRGVQASNQPQHF
>TRBJ2-1|many|TRBV7-3|.
TGTGCCAGCAGCTTAACAGGGGCCCACGGTTCTAATGAGCAGTTCTTC
CASSLTGAHGSNEQFF
>TRBJ2-3|few|TRBV6-5|TRBD1
TGTGCCAGCAGTTACACACAGACAGGGGCCCGCACAGATACGCAGTATTTT
CASSYTQTGARTDTQYF
>TRBJ2-3|.|TRBV20-1|TRBD1
TGCAGTGCTAGTTCTAAGGACAGGGGGCAAGATACGCAGTATTTT
CSASSKDRGQDTQYF
>TRBJ2-5|few|TRBV5-1|.
TGCGCCAGCAGCTTGTCTATGCAAGAGACCCAGTACTTC
CASSLSMQETQYF
>TRBJ2-1|.|TRBV7-3|TRBD2
TGTGCCAGCAGCCTAACTAGCGGGAGCCCCAATGAGCAGTTCTTC
CASSLTSGSPNEQFF
>TRBJ2-7|many|TRBV5-6|.
TGTGCCAGCAGCTTGTCTCTAGCACCGAGCTCCTACGAGCAGTACTTC
CASSLSLAPSSYEQYF
>TRBJ1-1|few|TRBV12-3/TRBV12-4|.
TGTGCCAGCAGTTTCGGGCCAGACACTGAAGCTTTCTTT
CASSFGPDTEAFF
>TRBJ2-7|.|TRBV4-2|TRBD2
TGTGCCAGCAGCCAGGACCCGGGACTAGCGGGACGAGATTACGAGCAGTACTTC
CASSQDPGLAGRDYEQYF
>TRBJ1-1|many|TRBV28|TRBD1
TGTGCCAGCAGTTTGTCACAGGGGTGGGGGGTGGCTGAAGCTTTCTTT
CASSLSQGWGVAEAFF